The rows below give T cell receptor beta chains drawn from one sample of a study of spatial heterogeneity in lung cancer. TCRdb itself ran the 5' RACE reads through MiXCR, one entry per CDR3 protein. The table lists approximately 92,000 distinct CDR3 sequences, roughly 12% of them singletons. Source: PBMCs, taken at surgery. These receptors were collected from a male donor with early-stage non-small cell lung cancer. Each CDR3 is given with its conserved first and last residue. A D gene is named only where the DNA matches it firmly. Clone size, where shown, is once, few, many, or a class for clones that have expanded.

j_call: TRBJ1-1; clone_size: many; cdr3_length: 13; v_call: TRBV7-3; d_call: .; cdr3_nt: TGTGCCAGCAGCTTAGGGACGAACACTGAAGCTTTCTTT; cdr3_aa: CASSLGTNTEAFF
j_call: TRBJ2-5; clone_size: few; cdr3_length: 16; v_call: TRBV3-1; d_call: TRBD2; cdr3_nt: TGTGCCAGCAGCCAAGCTAGCGGGGGGTCCCAAGAGACCCAGTACTTC; cdr3_aa: CASSQASGGSQETQYF
j_call: TRBJ1-6; clone_size: many; cdr3_length: 14; v_call: TRBV29-1; d_call: TRBD1; cdr3_nt: TGCAGCGTTGGGACAGGGGGGGCTAATTCACCCCTCCACTTT; cdr3_aa: CSVGTGGANSPLHF
j_call: TRBJ2-1; clone_size: .; cdr3_length: 12; v_call: TRBV7-8; d_call: .; cdr3_nt: TGTGCCAGCAGCTTTGGTGACAATGAGCAGTTCTTC; cdr3_aa: CASSFGDNEQFF
j_call: TRBJ2-4; clone_size: .; cdr3_length: 16; v_call: TRBV11-2; d_call: TRBD1; cdr3_nt: TGTGCCAGCAGCCCGACAGGGTTTATCGCCAAAAACATTCAGTACTTC; cdr3_aa: CASSPTGFIAKNIQYF
j_call: TRBJ1-5; clone_size: .; cdr3_length: 16; v_call: TRBV7-8; d_call: .; cdr3_nt: TGTGCCAGCAGCTTAGATAGGGCAGAGAGCAATCAGCCCCAGCATTTT; cdr3_aa: CASSLDRAESNQPQHF
j_call: TRBJ2-1; clone_size: few; cdr3_length: 17; v_call: TRBV24-1; d_call: TRBD1; cdr3_nt: TGTGCCACCAGTGATTCCTTGTATCGTCAGGGGGTAAATGAGCAGTTCTTC; cdr3_aa: CATSDSLYRQGVNEQFF
j_call: TRBJ1-2; clone_size: .; cdr3_length: 13; v_call: TRBV12-3/TRBV12-4; d_call: TRBD1; cdr3_nt: TGTGCCAGCAGCCCGGGACAGGGCTATGGCTACACCTTC; cdr3_aa: CASSPGQGYGYTF
j_call: TRBJ2-3; clone_size: few; cdr3_length: 15; v_call: TRBV3-1; d_call: .; cdr3_nt: TGTGCCAGCAGCCTTAACCACGGACTCACAGATACGCAGTATTTT; cdr3_aa: CASSLNHGLTDTQYF
j_call: TRBJ2-4; clone_size: .; cdr3_length: 16; v_call: TRBV27; d_call: .; cdr3_nt: TGTGCCAGCAGTCCATACTATGATGTGGACAAAAACATTCAGTACTTC; cdr3_aa: CASSPYYDVDKNIQYF
j_call: TRBJ2-3; clone_size: few; cdr3_length: 14; v_call: TRBV24-1; d_call: TRBD2; cdr3_nt: TGTGCCACCACGGACGGGAGGGGTGAAGATACGCAGTATTTT; cdr3_aa: CATTDGRGEDTQYF
j_call: TRBJ2-3; clone_size: .; cdr3_length: 11; v_call: TRBV29-1; d_call: .; cdr3_nt: TGCAGCGTTGAAGGGGTAGATACGCAGTATTTT; cdr3_aa: CSVEGVDTQYF
j_call: TRBJ2-5; clone_size: .; cdr3_length: 15; v_call: TRBV5-1; d_call: TRBD2; cdr3_nt: TGCGCCAGCAGCTCGACTAGCGGGGGACAAGAGACCCAGTACTTC; cdr3_aa: CASSSTSGGQETQYF
j_call: TRBJ2-7; clone_size: few; cdr3_length: 14; v_call: TRBV29-1; d_call: TRBD1; cdr3_nt: TGCAGCGCCATGGATCAACAGGGGGTCTACGAGCAGTACTTC; cdr3_aa: CSAMDQQGVYEQYF
j_call: TRBJ1-5; clone_size: few; cdr3_length: 15; v_call: TRBV19; d_call: .; cdr3_nt: TGTGCCAGTAGTATAGAAGGGGGGCGGAATCAGCCCCAGCATTTT; cdr3_aa: CASSIEGGRNQPQHF
j_call: TRBJ2-3; clone_size: many; cdr3_length: 15; v_call: TRBV14; d_call: .; cdr3_nt: TGTGCCAGCAGCCAAGATCCAGGGCCATGGGATACGCAGTATTTT; cdr3_aa: CASSQDPGPWDTQYF
j_call: TRBJ1-6; clone_size: few; cdr3_length: 18; v_call: TRBV7-8; d_call: TRBD1; cdr3_nt: TGTGCCAGCAGCAGAGAGGACAGGCCTAGCTCCTATAATTCACCCCTCCACTTT; cdr3_aa: CASSREDRPSSYNSPLHF
j_call: TRBJ2-1; clone_size: once; cdr3_length: 15; v_call: TRBV12-3/TRBV12-4; d_call: TRBD2; cdr3_nt: TGTGCCAGCAGCAAAAGCGGGGGCCCCTACAATGAGCAGTTCTTC; cdr3_aa: CASSKSGGPYNEQFF
j_call: TRBJ2-7; clone_size: .; cdr3_length: 14; v_call: TRBV29-1; d_call: TRBD2; cdr3_nt: TGCAGCGTTGGAGGGACTAGCGGGGTAAGGGAGCAGTACTTC; cdr3_aa: CSVGGTSGVREQYF
j_call: TRBJ2-2; clone_size: .; cdr3_length: 16; v_call: TRBV10-2; d_call: .; cdr3_nt: TGCGCCAGCAGTGAACCCTCCGGGGTAGGCCCCGGGGAGCTGTTTTTT; cdr3_aa: CASSEPSGVGPGELFF
j_call: TRBJ1-1; clone_size: .; cdr3_length: 13; v_call: TRBV18; d_call: .; cdr3_nt: TGTGCCAGCACCTTTCAAGGGAACACTGAAGCTTTCTTT; cdr3_aa: CASTFQGNTEAFF
j_call: TRBJ2-1; clone_size: .; cdr3_length: 13; v_call: TRBV20-1; d_call: .; cdr3_nt: TGCAGTGCTCTAGGGGTCTCCTACAATGAGCAGTTCTTC; cdr3_aa: CSALGVSYNEQFF
j_call: TRBJ2-7; clone_size: many; cdr3_length: 14; v_call: TRBV20-1; d_call: .; cdr3_nt: TGCAGTGCTATCCGACAGGAGGGGGCCTCCGAGCAGTACTTC; cdr3_aa: CSAIRQEGASEQYF
j_call: TRBJ2-3; clone_size: .; cdr3_length: 14; v_call: TRBV5-1; d_call: TRBD2; cdr3_nt: TGCGCCAGCCGGAGCGGGGGGGCCGGAGATACGCAGTATTTT; cdr3_aa: CASRSGGAGDTQYF
j_call: TRBJ2-1; clone_size: many; cdr3_length: 13; v_call: TRBV29-1; d_call: .; cdr3_nt: TGCAGCGCAGCCCGAGGCTCAGCCAATGAGCAGTTCTTC; cdr3_aa: CSAARGSANEQFF
j_call: TRBJ2-7; clone_size: few; cdr3_length: 14; v_call: TRBV10-3; d_call: .; cdr3_nt: TGTGCCATCAGTGAGGCCGCAGGATCCTACGAGCAGTACTTC; cdr3_aa: CAISEAAGSYEQYF
j_call: TRBJ2-7; clone_size: few; cdr3_length: 15; v_call: TRBV5-3; d_call: .; cdr3_nt: TGTGCCAGAAGCTTGAAGGCCGGGAATTCTTACGAGCAGTACTTC; cdr3_aa: CARSLKAGNSYEQYF